What follows are 14 T cell receptor beta chains derived from one specimen sequenced in a study of T-cell memory formation after mild COVID-19. TCRdb recomputed calls from the 5' RACE reads with MiXCR, one row per CDR3 protein. The sample contains roughly 160,000 distinct CDR3 sequences, 10% to 15% of which appear only once. Sequenced sample: PBMCs or a T cell subset sorted from them (not recorded which). These receptors were taken from a man in his late teens or twenties who had mild COVID-19 (a few samples of this study predate the infection). Cell type and time point are not known.

This clonotype was detected a few times. This rearrangement joins TRBV24-1 to TRBJ2-1; a possible D gene is TRBD1 (6 bases). The germline CDR1 and CDR2 sequences are KGHDR and SFDVKD. The V gene lost 6 bases and the J gene lost 8 bases, with 19 bases spanning the gap. This CDR3 has 15 residues. The CDR3 protein is CATSHPDRYNDEQFF. The CDR3 DNA follows: TGTGCCACCAGTCACCCCGACAGGTACAACGATGAGCAGTTCTTC.

This clonotype showed up just a few times. The CDR3 loop reads CASSMGSGRGFF. The CDR3 region has the DNA TGTGCCAGCAGTATGGGGTCAGGGAGGGGTTTCTTC. The V call is TRBV6-2 or TRBV6-3, the J call TRBJ2-1; 7 nucleotides agree with TRBD2. V dropped 5 bases and J dropped 16; count of bases not matched to a gene: 11. There are 12 residues in the CDR3. Germline CDR1 MNHEY, CDR2 SVGEGT.

The chain joins TRBV5-1 to TRBJ1-4; D gene uncertain. This CDR3 has 15 amino acids. The germline CDR1 and CDR2 sequences are SGHRS and YFSETQ. Trimming removed 0 bases from V and 6 bases from J, with 12 bases in between. CDR3 sequence (DNA): TGCGCCAGCAGCTTGGACGGCCGTGGAGATGAAAAACTGTTTTTT. It is translated as CASSLDGRGDEKLFF.

This clonotype occurred a few times. V usage is TRBV29-1 and J usage is TRBJ1-5, with D uncertain. The V end lost 8 bases, the J end lost 5 bases, and 10 bases lay between the germline ends. The CDR3 has 11 residues. Per the germline V gene, CDR1 is SQVTM and CDR2 is ANQGSEA. The CDR3 DNA follows: TGCAGCCCATTAAGGGATCAGCCCCAGCATTTT. Amino acid sequence: CSPLRDQPQHF.

This clonotype has more than one count but fewer than ten. The rearrangement links TRBV4-1 to TRBJ1-4; no definite D call. The CDR3 is 15 residues long. The V gene lost 1 base and the J gene lost 5 bases, with 11 bases spanning the gap. CDR1 and CDR2 from the germline V gene are MGHRA and YSYEKL. CDR3 sequence reads: CASSQVVGYNEKLFF. DNA for the CDR3: TGCGCCAGCAGCCAAGTAGTGGGTTACAATGAAAAACTGTTTTTT.

This clonotype was seen a few times. The chain combines TRBV27 with TRBJ1-4, with D possibly matching TRBD1 (5 bases). Germline V CDR1 and CDR2: MNHEY, SMNVEV (reference sequence). V shed 6 bases and J shed 3 bases, with 11 bases lying between them. The CDR3 has 14 residues. The CDR3 coding sequence is TGTGCCAGCAGACTGACAGCTCCTAATGAAAAACTGTTTTTT. It specifies CASRLTAPNEKLFF.

This clonotype was counted a few times. The chain carries TRBV18 and TRBJ1-1; a possible D gene is TRBD1 (5 bases). V dropped 10 bases and J dropped 5 bases, with 17 bases sitting between them. The CDR3 totals 13 residues. Germline V gene lookup returns CDR1 KGHSH and CDR2 LQKENI. CDR3 in amino acids: CATRVGENTEAFF. For the CDR3, the DNA is TGTGCCACCCGCGTGGGGGAAAATACTGAAGCTTTCTTT.

About this clonotype itself: A much larger clone sits a single nucleotide away, making a read error possible. V and J are TRBV7-2 and TRBJ2-5, with D perhaps assigned TRBD1 or TRBD2 (5 bases each). The CDR3 sequence is 14 residues long. V was shortened by 7 bases and J by 4 bases, with 16 bases between the two germline ends. Germline lookup yields CDR1 SGHTA and CDR2 FQGNSA. CDR3 DNA: TGTGCCAGCAACCGGGGACGAGCTGTAGAGACCCAGTACTTC. It codes for CASNRGRAVETQYF.

This clonotype was observed a few times. The rearrangement links TRBV14 to TRBJ2-2, with D hard to call. V lost 3 bases, J lost 6 bases, and 11 bases lay in between. The CDR3 covers 14 residues. The germline V gene has CDR1 SGHDN and CDR2 FVKESK. The CDR3 sequence: CASSQKGNPGELFF. CDR3 sequence (DNA): TGTGCCAGCAGCCAGAAGGGAAATCCCGGGGAGCTGTTTTTT. Full variable domain (missing parts from reference TRBV14 and TRBJ2-2): EAGVTQFPSHSVIEKGQTVTLRCDPISGHDNLYWYRRVMGKEIKFLLHFVKESKQDESGMPNNRFLAERTGGTYSTLKVQPAELEDSGVYFCASSQKGNPGELFFGEGSRLTVL.

This clonotype was counted only a few times. This chain joins TRBV5-6 and TRBJ1-5; unclear D gene. CDR1 SGHDT and CDR2 YYEEEE come from the germline V gene. V gave up 6 bases and J gave up 7 bases, with 20 bases separating them. This CDR3 region has 15 residues. The CDR3: CASISGDSRIQPQHF. CDR3 in DNA: TGTGCCAGCATCTCCGGAGACTCCAGAATCCAGCCCCAGCATTTT.

The gene calls are TRBV10-3 and TRBJ2-3; a weak D match, TRBD1 (6 bases). The CDR3 extends over 16 amino acids. V gave up 4 bases and J gave up 2 bases, with 16 bases separating them. Germline CDR1 is ENHRY and CDR2 is SYGVKD. The DNA for the CDR3 is TGTGCCATCAGTGTTTCACAGGTGGGGGCCACAGATACGCAGTATTTT. Protein product: CAISVSQVGATDTQYF.

This clonotype came up a few times. The chain carries TRBV10-3 and TRBJ2-1; 8 bases map to TRBD2. Germline CDR1 ENHRY, CDR2 SYGVKD. The CDR3 spans 15 residues. Trimming took 3 bases from V and 2 from J; bases not matched to a gene: 3. CDR3 sequence (DNA): TGTGCCATCAGTGACGGCGGGGGGCCCTACAATGAGCAGTTCTTC. This sequence encodes CAISDGGGPYNEQFF.

This clonotype was observed a handful of times. The chain carries TRBV7-2 and TRBJ1-1; 7 bases align to TRBD1. The germline CDR1 and CDR2 sequences are SGHTA and FQGNSA. The CDR3 is 13 residues long. Losses at the gene ends were 4 bases for V and 4 bases for J; bases not matched to a gene: 3. The CDR3 region is CASSWGQSTEAFF. The CDR3 coding sequence is TGTGCCAGCAGCTGGGGACAGAGCACTGAAGCTTTCTTT.

The chain couples TRBV12-3 or TRBV12-4 to TRBJ1-3, with no clear D. Trimming took 1 base from V and 8 from J, leaving 12 bases between them. The CDR3 extends over 14 amino acids. The chain's CDR3 is CASSLVALKDTIYF. The CDR3 DNA sequence: TGTGCCAGCAGTTTAGTGGCACTCAAAGACACCATATATTTT.